One sample yielded the 18 T cell receptor beta chains listed below, sequenced in a study of T cell responses to AZD1222 COVID-19 vaccine. Libraries were prepared by immunoSEQ multiplex PCR; TCRdb keeps only in-frame clonotypes and omits some of them. This sample has hundreds of thousands of clones, with about 94% found just once. This sample comprised peripheral blood, obtained 28 days after the second AZD1222 dose. The receptor set was obtained from an adult who received the AZD1222 COVID-19 vaccine.

J is TRBJ1-3 and V is TRBV29-1, with D unclear. Looked up from germline, CDR1 is SQVTM and CDR2 is ANQGSEA. Between the trimmed V and J ends, which lost 6 bases and 0 bases, there was a span of 12 bases. The CDR3 contains 14 residues. In DNA form, the CDR3 reads TGCAGCGTCTCAAGCGGAACCTCTGGAAACACCATATATTTT. Protein: CSVSSGTSGNTIYF.

In DNA form, the CDR3 reads TGTGCCAGCAGCCAGGTGGGCGGAACCTACGAGCAGTACTTC. Amino acids: CASSQVGGTYEQYF. This chain links TRBV4-2 with TRBJ2-7; D remains ambiguous. The CDR3 is made up of 14 amino acids. The ends were cut back, 3 bases at V and 2 bases at J, with 11 bases in the middle. Germline CDR1 and CDR2: LGHNA and YNFKEQ.

The rearrangement joins TRBV6-5 to TRBJ1-5, with a possible D match to TRBD1 (5 bases). The V end was cut by 11 bases, the J end by 2 bases, with 19 bases between. Germline V lookup: CDR1 MNHEY, CDR2 SVGAGI. This CDR3 is built from 15 residues. The DNA of the CDR3 is TGTGCCGGGGCCGGAGGAGGGGACGGCAATCAGCCCCAGCATTTT. It translates to CAGAGGGDGNQPQHF.

The chain links TRBV27 to TRBJ1-4; TRBD1 agrees at 7 bases. V lost 5 bases, J lost 3 bases, and 9 bases stayed unmatched. The CDR3 is made up of 16 amino acids. Germline-derived CDR1 and CDR2 are MNHEY and SMNVEV (reference sequence). The CDR3 sequence is CASSRSPGQSNEKLFF. The CDR3 bases are TGTGCCAGCAGTCGCTCGCCGGGACAGTCTAATGAAAAACTGTTTTTT. The complete variable domain, with remaining parts taken from reference TRBV27 and TRBJ1-4, reads EAQVTQNPRYLITVTGKKLTVTCSQNMNHEYMSWYRQDPGLGLRQIYYSMNVEVTDKGDVPEGYKVSRKEKRNFPLILESPSPNQTSLYFCASSRSPGQSNEKLFFGSGTQLSVL.

This clone has a handful of counts. The genes are TRBV5-6 and TRBJ2-7; 9 nucleotides line up with TRBD1. Per germline, CDR1 SGHDT and CDR2 YYEEEE. The CDR3 is 15 amino acids. After removal of 1 base from V and 3 bases from J, the junction contained 5 bases not matched to a gene. Written as DNA, the CDR3 is TGTGCCAGCAGCTTGCGGGGACAGGGCTTCTACGAGCAGTACTTC. It specifies CASSLRGQGFYEQYF.

V usage is TRBV3-1 (or the pseudogene TRBV3-2) and J usage is TRBJ1-1; TRBD1 aligns across 8 bases. The trim removed 4 bases at V and 3 bases at J, leaving 10 bases unmatched. Per germline, CDR1 LGHDT and CDR2 YNNKEL (reference sequence). The CDR3 extends over 16 amino acids. Here the CDR3 reads CASSPETGVGDTEAFF. For the CDR3, the DNA is TGTGCCAGCAGCCCCGAGACAGGGGTAGGGGACACTGAAGCTTTCTTT.

The V and J genes are TRBV6-5 and TRBJ2-7, with D unresolved. CDR1 and CDR2 from the germline V gene are MNHEY and SVGAGI. Between the trimmed V and J ends, which lost 2 bases and 0 bases, there was a span of 8 bases. The CDR3 extends over 14 amino acids. Written as DNA, the CDR3 is TGTGCCAGCAGTTACGGTGTAAGCTCCTACGAGCAGTACTTC. Amino acids: CASSYGVSSYEQYF.

This chain connects TRBV2 to TRBJ2-7; D is undetermined. This CDR3 is 13 amino acids long. Trimming took off 6 bases at V and 9 bases at J, with 18 bases between the two ends. Germline loops: CDR1 SNHLY, CDR2 FYNNEI. This chain's CDR3 is CASSPLNLLGQYF. CDR3 sequence (DNA): TGTGCCAGCAGCCCCCTTAACCTGCTCGGGCAGTACTTC.

The CDR3 coding sequence is TGTGCCAGCAGTTTCTCCCCGAGACAGGACTACGAGCAGTACTTC. Its translation is CASSFSPRQDYEQYF. The chain uses TRBV27 and TRBJ2-7, with D possibly being TRBD1 (6 bases). V was trimmed by 3 bases and J by 3 bases, leaving 15 bases between them. In germline, CDR1 is MNHEY, CDR2 SMNVEV (reference sequence). The CDR3 covers 15 residues.

CDR3 loop: CASSQFQGNYGYTF. CDR3 sequence (DNA): TGTGCCAGCAGCCAGTTCCAAGGGAACTATGGCTACACCTTC. The chain couples TRBV3-1 (or the pseudogene TRBV3-2) to TRBJ1-2; D not certain. CDR3 length equals 14 residues. Trimming pared 3 bases from V and 2 bases from J, leaving 10 bases between. The germline gives CDR1 LGHDT, CDR2 YNNKEL (reference sequence).

As DNA, the CDR3 is TGTGCCAGCAGCCAAGATCGAGGCACTGAAGCTTTCTTT. Its protein is CASSQDRGTEAFF. This chain connects TRBV4-2 to TRBJ1-1, with D hard to call. The V end lost 0 bases, the J end lost 4 bases, and 6 bases lay between the germline ends. Germline CDR1 and CDR2: LGHNA and YNFKEQ. The CDR3 consists of 13 residues.

The V call is TRBV19, the J call TRBJ1-6; no firm D call. The CDR3 has 12 amino acids. V was shortened by 7 bases and J by 4 bases, with 5 bases between the two germline ends. Germline CDR1 and CDR2: LNHDA and SQIVND (reference sequence). The CDR3 sequence: CASTSYNSPLHF. The CDR3 DNA is TGTGCCAGTACTAGTTATAATTCACCCCTCCACTTT.

This chain connects TRBV11-2 to TRBJ2-1; the D gene could be TRBD1 or TRBD2 (5 bases each). The CDR3 consists of 17 residues. V shed 4 bases and J shed 2 bases, with 18 bases lying between them. Germline V gene lookup returns CDR1 SGHAT and CDR2 FQNNGV. CDR3 bases: TGTGCCAGCAGCTCCCCCGGGACCCTCTATGCCTACAATGAGCAGTTCTTC. Its protein product is CASSSPGTLYAYNEQFF.

V is TRBV6-5 and J is TRBJ1-1; 8 bases fit TRBD1. J lost 5 bases, V lost 4 bases, and 12 bases had no gene match. In germline, CDR1 is MNHEY, CDR2 SVGAGI. The CDR3 sequence is 16 residues long. The chain's CDR3 is CASSSPTGAKRTEAFF. As DNA, the CDR3 is TGTGCCAGCAGTTCCCCGACAGGGGCAAAGAGGACTGAAGCTTTCTTT.

Points on this clone: Other DNA sequences in the sample encode the same CDR3. V usage is TRBV19 and J usage is TRBJ2-7, with D possibly being TRBD2 (5 bases). Germline V gene sequence: CDR1 LNHDA, CDR2 SQIVND (reference sequence). The CDR3 runs 14 residues. Trimming pared 1 base from V and 4 bases from J, leaving 11 bases between. As DNA, the CDR3 is TGTGCCAGTAGTATAGGGCTAGCTGGGTACGAGCAGTACTTC. Its translation is CASSIGLAGYEQYF. Full variable domain (outside the CDR3, taken from reference TRBV19 and TRBJ2-7): DGGITQSPKYLFRKEGQNVTLSCEQNLNHDAMYWYRQDPGQGLRLIYYSQIVNDFQKGDIAEGYSVSREKKESFPLTVTSAQKNPTAFYLCASSIGLAGYEQYFGPGTRLTVT.

The rearrangement links TRBV4-2 to TRBJ2-1; 7 positions agree with TRBD2. Per the germline V gene, CDR1 is LGHNA and CDR2 is YNFKEQ. V dropped 0 bases and J dropped 7; count of bases not matched to a gene: 3. The CDR3 is 14 amino acids. The CDR3 sequence: CASSQDHGRNEQFF. CDR3 nucleotides: TGTGCCAGCAGCCAAGATCACGGGAGGAATGAGCAGTTCTTC.

This chain joins TRBV28 and TRBJ1-6; D is perhaps TRBD1 (6 bases). The CDR3 is made up of 14 amino acids. The germline V gene has CDR1 MDHEN and CDR2 SYDVKM. The germline V and J ends were trimmed by 8 bases and 7 bases, with 15 bases remaining between them. The CDR3, as DNA: TGTGCCAGCGGGGTCAGGACAGAGAATTCACCCCTCCACTTT. It is translated as CASGVRTENSPLHF.

This chain joins TRBV30 and TRBJ2-2, with 10 bases fitting TRBD1. The CDR3 totals 15 residues. J lost 3 bases, V lost 2 bases, and 3 bases had no gene match. Germline CDR1 reads GTSNPN; CDR2 reads SVGIG (reference sequence). CDR3 loop: CAWSRGTGDTGELFF. The CDR3 bases are TGTGCCTGGAGTCGGGGGACAGGGGACACCGGGGAGCTGTTTTTT.